These 6 T cell receptor beta chains were all obtained from the same sample, sequenced in a study of blood T cell repertoires in COVID-19. Sequencing was performed with immunoSEQ multiplex PCR; in TCRdb, only in-frame clones are kept and a portion is missing. The sample shows 140,000 or so clones, over 65% of them seen only once. Sequencing was performed on peripheral blood. Source of these receptors: a human donor in a cohort sampled during active COVID-19.

V is TRBV6-5 and J is TRBJ1-1; tentatively, D is TRBD1 (5 bases). V lost 1 base and J 0 bases, leaving 12 bases between the germline ends. This CDR3 spans 16 amino acids. The germline V gene has CDR1 MNHEY and CDR2 SVGAGI. The CDR3 here is CASSYYRVTVNTEAFF. CDR3 coding DNA: TGTGCCAGCAGTTACTACCGGGTGACAGTGAACACTGAAGCTTTCTTT.

This chain uses TRBV21-1 with TRBJ2-2; the D call in the table, TRBD1, was not verified against the DNA. TRBV21-1 is designated a pseudogene. The CDR3 loop spans 16 amino acids. The CDR3 coding sequence is TGTGCCAGCAGGACCGAGAGACAGGGGAATACCGGGGAGCTGTTTTTT. Translated: CASRTERQGNTGELFF.

The chain couples TRBV6-5 to TRBJ1-2; 10 bases are a match to TRBD1. CDR3 length: 14 amino acids. CDR1 and CDR2 from the germline V gene are MNHEY and SVGAGI. V shed 6 bases, J shed 4 bases, and the junction held 5 bases outside the gene matches. CDR3 sequence (DNA): TGTGCCAGCAGACTGGGACAGGGGACCTATGGCTACACCTTC. Its protein product is CASRLGQGTYGYTF.

The chain uses TRBV28 and TRBJ2-7, with TRBD2 matching 11 bases. Trimming took 7 bases from V and 2 from J; bases not matched to a gene: 10. Per germline, CDR1 MDHEN and CDR2 SYDVKM. This CDR3 contains 16 residues. The CDR3 nucleotides read TGTGCCAGCACCCCCACGGGGACTAGCGGTACCTACGAGCAGTACGTC. It yields the protein CASTPTGTSGTYEQYV.

The rearrangement joins TRBV5-5 to TRBJ1-5; 7 bases match TRBD1. Germline lookup yields CDR1 SGHKS and CDR2 YYEKEE (reference sequence). CDR3 length equals 14 residues. V was pared by 3 bases and J by 2 bases, with 2 bases of the junction left unmatched. CDR3 sequence reads: CASSSGTGNQPQHF. The CDR3, as DNA: TGTGCCAGCAGCTCAGGGACAGGCAATCAGCCCCAGCATTTT.

V is TRBV5-1 and J is TRBJ2-4; 7 positions agree with TRBD1. J was trimmed by 6 bases and V by 4 bases; bases with no gene match: 7. Per the germline V gene, CDR1 is SGHRS and CDR2 is YFSETQ. The CDR3 runs to 14 residues. As DNA, the CDR3 is TGCGCCAGCAGCATCAGGACAGGAACAAACATTCAGTACTTC. It translates to CASSIRTGTNIQYF.